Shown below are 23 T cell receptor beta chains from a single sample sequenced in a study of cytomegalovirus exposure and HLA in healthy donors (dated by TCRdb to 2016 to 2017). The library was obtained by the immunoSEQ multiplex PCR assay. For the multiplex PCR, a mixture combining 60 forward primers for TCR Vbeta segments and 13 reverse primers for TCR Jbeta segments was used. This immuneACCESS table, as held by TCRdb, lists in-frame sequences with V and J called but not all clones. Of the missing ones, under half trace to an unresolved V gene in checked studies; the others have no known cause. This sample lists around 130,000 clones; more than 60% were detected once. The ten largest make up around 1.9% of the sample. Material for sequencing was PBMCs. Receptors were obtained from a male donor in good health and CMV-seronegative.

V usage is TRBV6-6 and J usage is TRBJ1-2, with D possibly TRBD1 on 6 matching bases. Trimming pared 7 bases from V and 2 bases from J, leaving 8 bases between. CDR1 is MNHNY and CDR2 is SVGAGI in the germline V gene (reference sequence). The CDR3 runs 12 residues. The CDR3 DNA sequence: TGTGCCAGCACAGACAGGAACTATGGCTACACCTTC. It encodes CASTDRNYGYTF.

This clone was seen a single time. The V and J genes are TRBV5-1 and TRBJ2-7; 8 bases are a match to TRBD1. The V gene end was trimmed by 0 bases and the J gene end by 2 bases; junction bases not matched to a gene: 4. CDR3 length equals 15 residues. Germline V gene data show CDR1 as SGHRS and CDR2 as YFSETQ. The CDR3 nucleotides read TGCGCCAGCAGCTTGGCCCCAGGGGGCGCCTACGAGCAGTACTTC. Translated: CASSLAPGGAYEQYF.

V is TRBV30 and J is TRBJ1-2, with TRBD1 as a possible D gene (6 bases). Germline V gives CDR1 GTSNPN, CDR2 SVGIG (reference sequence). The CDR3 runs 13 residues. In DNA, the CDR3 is TGTGCAACGACGGGGGGCCCTAACTATGGCTACACCTTC. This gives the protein CATTGGPNYGYTF.

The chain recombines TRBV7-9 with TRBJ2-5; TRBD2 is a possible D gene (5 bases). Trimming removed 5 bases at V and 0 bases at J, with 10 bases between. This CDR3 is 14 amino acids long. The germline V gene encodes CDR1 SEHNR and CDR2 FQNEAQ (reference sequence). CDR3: CASSPGSYQETQYF. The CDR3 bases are TGTGCCAGCAGCCCGGGATCCTACCAAGAGACCCAGTACTTC.

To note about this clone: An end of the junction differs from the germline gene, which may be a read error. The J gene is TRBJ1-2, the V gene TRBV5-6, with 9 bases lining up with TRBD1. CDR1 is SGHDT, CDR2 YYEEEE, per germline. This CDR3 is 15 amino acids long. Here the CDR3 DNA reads TGTGCCAGCAGCTTGGACAGGGGGCAGGTCTATGGCTACCCCTTC. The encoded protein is CASSLDRGQVYGYPF.

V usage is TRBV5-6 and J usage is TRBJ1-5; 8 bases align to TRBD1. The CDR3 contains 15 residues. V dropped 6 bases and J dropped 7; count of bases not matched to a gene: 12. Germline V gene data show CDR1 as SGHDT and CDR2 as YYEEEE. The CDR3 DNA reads TGTGCCAGCACCGGGACAGGTGGTGTGTTCCAGCCCCAGCATTTT. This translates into CASTGTGGVFQPQHF.

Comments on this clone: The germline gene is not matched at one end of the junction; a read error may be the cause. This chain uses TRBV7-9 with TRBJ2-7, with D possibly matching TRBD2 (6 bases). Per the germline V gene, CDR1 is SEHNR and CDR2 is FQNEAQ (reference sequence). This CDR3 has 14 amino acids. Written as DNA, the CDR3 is TGTTCCAGCAGCTACCCGGACTACCCCAACGAGCAGTACTTC. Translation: CSSSYPDYPNEQYF.

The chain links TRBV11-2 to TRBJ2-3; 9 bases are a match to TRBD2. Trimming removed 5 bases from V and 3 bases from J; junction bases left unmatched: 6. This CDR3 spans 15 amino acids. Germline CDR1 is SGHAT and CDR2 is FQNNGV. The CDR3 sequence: CASSAAGGPTDTQYF. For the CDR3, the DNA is TGTGCCAGCAGCGCAGCGGGGGGCCCAACAGATACGCAGTATTTT.

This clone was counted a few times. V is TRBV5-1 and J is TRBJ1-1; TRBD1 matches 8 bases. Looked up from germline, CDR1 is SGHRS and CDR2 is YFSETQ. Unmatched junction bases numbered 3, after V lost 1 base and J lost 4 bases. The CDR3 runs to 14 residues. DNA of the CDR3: TGCGCCAGCAGCTTGACAGGGGGGGGCACTGAAGCTTTCTTT. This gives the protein CASSLTGGGTEAFF.

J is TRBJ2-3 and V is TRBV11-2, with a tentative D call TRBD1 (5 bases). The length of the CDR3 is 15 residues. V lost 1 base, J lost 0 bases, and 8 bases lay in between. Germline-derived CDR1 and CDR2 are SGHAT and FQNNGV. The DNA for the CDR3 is TGTGCCAGCAGCTTAGTCAGGGCCAGCACAGATACGCAGTATTTT. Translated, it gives CASSLVRASTDTQYF.

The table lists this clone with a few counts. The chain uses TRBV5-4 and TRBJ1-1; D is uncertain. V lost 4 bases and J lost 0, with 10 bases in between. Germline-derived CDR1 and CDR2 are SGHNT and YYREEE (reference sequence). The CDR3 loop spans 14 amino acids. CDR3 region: CASSLEAVNTEAFF. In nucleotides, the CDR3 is TGTGCCAGCAGCCTGGAGGCGGTGAACACTGAAGCTTTCTTT.

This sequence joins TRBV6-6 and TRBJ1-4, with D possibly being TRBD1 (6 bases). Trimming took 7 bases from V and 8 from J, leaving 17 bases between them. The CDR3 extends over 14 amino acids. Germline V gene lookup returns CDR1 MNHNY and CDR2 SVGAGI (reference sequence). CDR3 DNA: TGTGCCAGCAATCACAGGGAGGGGGGAGAAAAACTGTTTTTT. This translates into CASNHREGGEKLFF.

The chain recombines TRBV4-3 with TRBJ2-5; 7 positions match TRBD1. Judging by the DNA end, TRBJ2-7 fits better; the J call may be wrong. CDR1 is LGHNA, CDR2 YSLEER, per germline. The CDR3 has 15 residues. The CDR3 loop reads CASSLTGANQYEQYF. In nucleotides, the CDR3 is TGCGCCAGCAGCCTTACAGGGGCCAACCAATACGAGCAGTACTTC.

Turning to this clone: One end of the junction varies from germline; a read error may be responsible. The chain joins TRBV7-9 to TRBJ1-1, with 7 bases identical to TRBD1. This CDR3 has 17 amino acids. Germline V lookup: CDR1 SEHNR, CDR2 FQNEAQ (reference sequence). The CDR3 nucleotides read TGTTCCAGCAGCTTAGGGATTGCAGGGGGATTGGGCACTGAAGCTTTCTTT. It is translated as CSSSLGIAGGLGTEAFF. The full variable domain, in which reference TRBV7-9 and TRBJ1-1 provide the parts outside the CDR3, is DTGVSQNPRHKITKRGQNVTFRCDPISEHNRLYWYRQTLGQGPEFLTYFQNEAQLEKSRLLSDRFSAERPKGSFSTLEIQRTEQGDSAMYLCSSSLGIAGGLGTEAFFGQGTRLTVV.

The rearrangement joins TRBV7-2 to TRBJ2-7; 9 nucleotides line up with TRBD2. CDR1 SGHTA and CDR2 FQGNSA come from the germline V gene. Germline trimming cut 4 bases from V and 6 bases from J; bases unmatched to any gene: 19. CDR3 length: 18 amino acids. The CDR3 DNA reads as TGTGCCAGCAGCTCACCGCCCGGAGCCCCGCGGGGGGGTCCCGAGCAGTACTTC. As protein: CASSSPPGAPRGGPEQYF.

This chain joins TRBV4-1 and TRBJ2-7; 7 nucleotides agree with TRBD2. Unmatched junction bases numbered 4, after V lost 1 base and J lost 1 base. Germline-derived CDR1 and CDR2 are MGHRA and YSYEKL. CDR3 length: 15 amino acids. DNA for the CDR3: TGCGCCAGCAGCCAAGCACAGCGGGGATCCTACGAGCAGTACTTC. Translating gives CASSQAQRGSYEQYF.

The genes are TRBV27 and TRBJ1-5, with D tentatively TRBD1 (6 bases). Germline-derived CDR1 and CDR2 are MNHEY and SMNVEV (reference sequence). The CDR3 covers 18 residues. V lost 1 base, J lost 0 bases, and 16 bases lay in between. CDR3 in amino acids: CASSLYDRSVFSNQPQHF. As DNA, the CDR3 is TGTGCCAGCAGTTTATATGACAGGAGCGTTTTTAGCAATCAGCCCCAGCATTTT.

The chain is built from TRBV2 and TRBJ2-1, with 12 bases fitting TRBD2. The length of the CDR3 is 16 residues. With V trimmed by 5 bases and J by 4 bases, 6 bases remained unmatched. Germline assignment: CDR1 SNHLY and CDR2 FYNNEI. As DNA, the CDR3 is TGTGCCAGCAGTACTTCTAGCGGGAGGGCTTACAATGAGCAGTTCTTC. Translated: CASSTSSGRAYNEQFF. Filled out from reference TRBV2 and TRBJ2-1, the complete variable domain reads EPEVTQTPSHQVTQMGQEVILRCVPISNHLYFYWYRQILGQKVEFLVSFYNNEISEKSEIFDDQFSVERPDGSNFTLKIRSTKLEDSAMYFCASSTSSGRAYNEQFFGPGTRLTVL.

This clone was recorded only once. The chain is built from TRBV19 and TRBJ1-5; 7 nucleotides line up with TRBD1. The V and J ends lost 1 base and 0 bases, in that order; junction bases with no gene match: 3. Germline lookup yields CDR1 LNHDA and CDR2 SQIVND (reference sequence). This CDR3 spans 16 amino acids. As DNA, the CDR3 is TGTGCCAGTAGTATAGTACCAGGGGGTAGCAATCAGCCCCAGCATTTT. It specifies CASSIVPGGSNQPQHF.

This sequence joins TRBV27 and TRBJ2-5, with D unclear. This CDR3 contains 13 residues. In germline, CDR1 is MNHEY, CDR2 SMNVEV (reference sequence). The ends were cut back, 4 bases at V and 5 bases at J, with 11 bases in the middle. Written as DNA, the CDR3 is TGTGCCAGCAGTTCTGCGGCTTTGGAGACCCAGTACTTC. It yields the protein CASSSAALETQYF.

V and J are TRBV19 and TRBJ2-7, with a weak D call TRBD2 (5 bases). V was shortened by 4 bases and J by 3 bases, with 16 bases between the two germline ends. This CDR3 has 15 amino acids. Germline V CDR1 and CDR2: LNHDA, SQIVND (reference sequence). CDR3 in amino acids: CASSTSAAAVYEQYF. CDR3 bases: TGTGCCAGTAGTACCTCAGCAGCGGCGGTCTACGAGCAGTACTTC. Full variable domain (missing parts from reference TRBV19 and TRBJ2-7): DGGITQSPKYLFRKEGQNVTLSCEQNLNHDAMYWYRQDPGQGLRLIYYSQIVNDFQKGDIAEGYSVSREKKESFPLTVTSAQKNPTAFYLCASSTSAAAVYEQYFGPGTRLTVT.

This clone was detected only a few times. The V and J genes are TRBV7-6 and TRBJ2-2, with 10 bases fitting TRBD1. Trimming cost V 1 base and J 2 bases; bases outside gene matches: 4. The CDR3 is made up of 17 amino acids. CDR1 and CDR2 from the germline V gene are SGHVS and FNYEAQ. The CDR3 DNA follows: TGTGCCAGCAGCTTAGTGGGGACAGGGGCAAACACCGGGGAGCTGTTTTTT. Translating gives CASSLVGTGANTGELFF.

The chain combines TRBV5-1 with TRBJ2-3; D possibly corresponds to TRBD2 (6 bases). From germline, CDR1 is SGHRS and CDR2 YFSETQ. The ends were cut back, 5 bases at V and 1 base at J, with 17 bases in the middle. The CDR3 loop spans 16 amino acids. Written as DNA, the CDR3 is TGCGCCAGCAGGGGAGGCGGGTCCGCCCGCACAGATACGCAGTATTTT. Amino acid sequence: CASRGGGSARTDTQYF.